This T cell receptor beta chain was obtained from a study of T cell responses to AZD1222 COVID-19 vaccine. The germline V and J ends were trimmed by 9 bases and 6 bases, with 21 bases remaining between them. Germline V gene sequence: CDR1 LNHDA, CDR2 SQIVND (reference sequence). The CDR3 contains 15 residues. Study-level results: Per reports, nearly half of all spike-specific TCRs target regions that are unmutated in variants. Seropositive AZD1222 recipients at baseline numbered only five or six.

Remarks on this clone: Its target is unknown.

Assay: immunoSEQ multiplex PCR; the TCRdb copy retains only in-frame clones and omits some. The data hold roughly 180,000 clones, with 80% to 95% observed a single time. The specimen comprised peripheral blood, sampled 28 days after the second AZD1222 dose. This receptor was obtained from an adult who received the AZD1222 COVID-19 vaccine. The gene calls are TRBV19 and TRBJ1-3; D perhaps matches TRBD1 (6 bases). CDR3 nucleotides: TGTGCCAGCGCGACGCAAACAGGGAGGGAAAACACCATATATTTT. Encoded protein: CASATQTGRENTIYF. Supplemented by reference TRBV19 and TRBJ1-3, the full variable domain reads DGGITQSPKYLFRKEGQNVTLSCEQNLNHDAMYWYRQDPGQGLRLIYYSQIVNDFQKGDIAEGYSVSREKKESFPLTVTSAQKNPTAFYLCASATQTGRENTIYFGEGSWLTVV.